The 21 T cell receptor beta chains presented below share a single source sample, sequenced in a study of shared clonotypes between healthy human individuals. The table came from immunoSEQ multiplex PCR; TCRdb's copy has only in-frame clones and leaves some out. The repertoire holds millions of clones, approximately 90% seen once, with about 0.13% in the top ten. Source material: naive CD4+ T cells sorted from blood. Subset meaning: CD45RA+ positively selected. The origin of the receptors is a young man in good health.

V and J are TRBV27 and TRBJ2-7; 9 bases agree with TRBD1. CDR1 is MNHEY and CDR2 is SMNVEV in the germline V gene (reference sequence). This CDR3 has 12 amino acids. V lost 9 bases and J lost 5; bases outside the gene matches: 5. For the CDR3, the DNA is TGTGCCAGTGACAGGGGGACCCACGAGCAGTACTTC. This gives the protein CASDRGTHEQYF.

This clone occurred once. The chain has TRBV4-3 and TRBJ2-7; 10 bases agree with TRBD1. This CDR3 is built from 18 residues. V lost 2 bases and J lost 5; bases outside the gene matches: 15. Germline V gene sequence: CDR1 LGHNA, CDR2 YSLEER. CDR3 in DNA: TGCGCCAGCAGCCAACGCTGGGGGACAGGGGTCTCATATCACGAGCAGTACTTC. Translating it yields CASSQRWGTGVSYHEQYF.

Remarks on this clone: This sample also contains other DNA sequences that code for the same CDR3. The chain joins TRBV28 to TRBJ2-6; 7 nucleotides align to TRBD2. V trimming: 2 bases; J trimming: 2 bases; junction bases outside the gene matches: 0. The CDR3 loop spans 15 amino acids. CDR1 MDHEN and CDR2 SYDVKM come from the germline V gene. CDR3 residues: CASSLGRAGANVLTF. The DNA for the CDR3 is TGTGCCAGCAGTTTAGGGAGGGCTGGGGCCAACGTCCTGACTTTC.

Remarks on this clone: In the same sample, other DNA sequences code for this CDR3. The chain carries TRBV5-1 and TRBJ1-1; D perhaps matches TRBD1 (5 bases). The CDR3 consists of 13 residues. The V gene's germline CDR1 is SGHRS and CDR2 YFSETQ. V dropped 0 bases and J dropped 4 bases, with 7 bases sitting between them. As DNA, the CDR3 is TGCGCCAGCAGCTTGGAAGGGGTCACTGAAGCTTTCTTT. It yields the protein CASSLEGVTEAFF.

V gene TRBV7-9 combines with J gene TRBJ2-3, with 12 bases matching TRBD1. This CDR3 region has 19 residues. Trimming took 6 bases from V and 5 from J; bases not matched to a gene: 18. Germline values: CDR1 SEHNR, CDR2 FQNEAQ (reference sequence). In DNA, the CDR3 is TGTGCCAGCAGGGCACCGGGACAGGGGGCGCGAGGTTACATAGATACGCAGTATTTT. Translated, it gives CASRAPGQGARGYIDTQYF.

J is TRBJ2-2 and V is TRBV19; 11 nucleotides match TRBD1. The CDR3 extends over 16 amino acids. The ends lost 6 bases at V and 3 bases at J; junction bases unmatched: 6. Germline lookup yields CDR1 LNHDA and CDR2 SQIVND (reference sequence). Here the CDR3 reads CASSRTGGSYTGELFF. CDR3 bases: TGTGCCAGTAGCAGGACAGGGGGCAGCTACACCGGGGAGCTGTTTTTT.

The chain combines TRBV6-5 with TRBJ2-1; D unresolved. Trimming took off 6 bases at V and 1 base at J, with 10 bases between the two ends. CDR1 and CDR2 (germline): MNHEY, SVGAGI. The CDR3 totals 14 residues. For the CDR3, the DNA is TGTGCCAGCAGGTTAACAGCTTCCTACAATGAGCAGTTCTTC. Translating it yields CASRLTASYNEQFF.

In this sample, this clone turned up a few times. The J gene is TRBJ2-3, the V gene TRBV30, with D maybe TRBD1 (5 bases). The ends were cut back, 1 base at V and 5 bases at J, with 10 bases in the middle. Germline V gene sequence: CDR1 GTSNPN, CDR2 SVGIG (reference sequence). This CDR3 is built from 13 residues. The DNA of the CDR3 is TGTGCCTGGAGTGGACAGTCTGGAGATACGCAGTATTTT. Its protein product is CAWSGQSGDTQYF.

Only one count was recorded for this clone. This rearrangement joins TRBV7-3 to TRBJ2-1; 8 bases fit TRBD2. With 5 bases clipped from V and 3 bases from J, the junction kept 6 bases outside the gene matches. CDR3 size: 15 residues. Germline V gene sequence: CDR1 SGHTA, CDR2 FQGTGA. The CDR3 reads CASSLSGGLYNEQFF. DNA for the CDR3: TGTGCCAGCAGCCTGAGCGGGGGTCTCTACAATGAGCAGTTCTTC.

Worth noting for this clone: This sample includes further DNA sequences coding for the same CDR3. V usage is TRBV30 and J usage is TRBJ2-1, with D hard to call. The CDR3 runs to 11 residues. The V gene's germline CDR1 is GTSNPN and CDR2 SVGIG (reference sequence). Trimming took off 2 bases at V and 7 bases at J, with 6 bases between the two ends. CDR3 sequence reads: CAWSRANEQFF. The CDR3 DNA sequence: TGTGCCTGGAGTAGGGCTAATGAGCAGTTCTTC.

The chain recombines TRBV6-6 with TRBJ1-2, with 9 bases that match TRBD1. Trimming cost V 8 bases and J 8 bases; bases outside gene matches: 15. CDR3 size: 15 residues. Germline-derived CDR1 and CDR2 are MNHNY and SVGAGI (reference sequence). CDR3 sequence: CASRTPGQGARGYTF. In DNA form, the CDR3 reads TGTGCCAGCCGTACACCGGGACAGGGTGCGAGGGGCTACACCTTC.

The V call is TRBV19, the J call TRBJ1-2, with a possible D match to TRBD1 (5 bases). Per the germline V gene, CDR1 is LNHDA and CDR2 is SQIVND (reference sequence). Deletions cut 4 bases from V and 7 bases from J, with 16 bases between. The CDR3 length is 14 residues. The CDR3 loop is CASSSMGRLFGYTF. CDR3 DNA: TGTGCCAGTAGTAGTATGGGGCGACTGTTTGGCTACACCTTC.

This clone was seen more than once but under ten times. V is TRBV2 and J is TRBJ1-2; D might be TRBD1 (5 bases). The CDR3 length is 11 residues. Between the trimmed V and J ends, which lost 1 base and 8 bases, there was a span of 5 bases. Germline CDR1 reads SNHLY; CDR2 reads FYNNEI. The CDR3 sequence is CASSEEGGYTF. The CDR3 DNA sequence: TGTGCCAGCAGTGAAGAGGGGGGCTACACCTTC.

To note about this clone: The junction differs from germline at one of its ends, possibly a read error. The chain couples TRBV9 to TRBJ1-2; TRBD1 agrees at 9 bases. Germline loops: CDR1 SGDLS, CDR2 YYNGEE. This CDR3 has 14 amino acids. CDR3 sequence: CASSQVGQGYGYTF. The CDR3 DNA sequence: TGCGCCAGCAGCCAAGTGGGACAGGGTTATGGCTACACCTTC. Full variable domain (missing parts from reference TRBV9 and TRBJ1-2): DSGVTQTPKHLITATGQRVTLRCSPRSGDLSVYWYQQSLDQGLQFLIQYYNGEERAKGNILERFSAQQFPDLHSELNLSSLELGDSALYFCASSQVGQGYGYTFGSGTRLTVV.

This sequence joins TRBV5-1 and TRBJ2-1; D may correspond to TRBD1 or TRBD2 (5 bases each). The CDR3 consists of 15 residues. The V and J ends lost 2 bases and 2 bases respectively, with 11 bases between them. Germline V gives CDR1 SGHRS, CDR2 YFSETQ. CDR3 amino acids: CASSLRGDAYNEQFF. DNA for the CDR3: TGCGCCAGCAGCTTACGGGGCGACGCCTACAATGAGCAGTTCTTC.

This chain's CDR3 is CASSPAAGKYEQYF. CDR3 DNA sequence: TGTGCCAGTAGCCCGGCAGCGGGGAAATACGAGCAGTACTTC. This sequence joins TRBV19 and TRBJ2-7; 7 bases line up with TRBD2. Germline CDR1 and CDR2: LNHDA and SQIVND (reference sequence). Trimming took 6 bases from V and 4 from J; bases not matched to a gene: 9. The CDR3 is 14 residues long.

The chain has TRBV6-6 and TRBJ2-7; weak D call: TRBD1 (6 bases). CDR1 MNHNY and CDR2 SVGAGI come from the germline V gene (reference sequence). Trimming left V 6 bases short and J 4 bases short, with 13 bases between. This CDR3 has 13 residues. CDR3 residues: CASRQGAQYEQYF. DNA of the CDR3: TGTGCCAGCAGACAGGGTGCGCAGTACGAGCAGTACTTC.

Points on this clone: This sample also contains other DNA sequences that code for the same CDR3. The chain uses TRBV11-2 and TRBJ1-4; TRBD1 agrees at 11 bases. After removal of 5 bases from V and 8 bases from J, the junction contained 4 bases not matched to a gene. CDR3 length: 14 amino acids. In germline, CDR1 is SGHAT, CDR2 FQNNGV. In DNA form, the CDR3 reads TGTGCCAGCAGCCGGGGACAGGGGGGCGAAAAACTGTTTTTT. Translated: CASSRGQGGEKLFF.

This chain joins TRBV6-1 and TRBJ1-2; 9 nucleotides align to TRBD1. Unmatched junction bases numbered 1, after V lost 2 bases and J lost 6 bases. The CDR3 loop spans 13 amino acids. Germline CDR1 and CDR2: MNHNS and SASEGT. The CDR3, as DNA: TGTGCCAGCAGTGAATGGACAGGGGATGGCTACACCTTC. Amino acid sequence: CASSEWTGDGYTF.

This clone was counted only a few times. The V gene is TRBV5-6, the J gene TRBJ1-3; D not resolved. Germline assignment: CDR1 SGHDT and CDR2 YYEEEE. Trimming stripped 4 bases from V and 7 bases from J, with 6 bases between. The length of the CDR3 is 11 residues. The CDR3 region is CASSVSNTIYF. The CDR3, as DNA: TGTGCCAGCAGCGTTTCTAACACCATATATTTT.

The V gene is TRBV7-9, the J gene TRBJ1-2, with D hard to call. The V gene's germline CDR1 is SEHNR and CDR2 FQNEAQ (reference sequence). V lost 5 bases, J lost 4 bases, and 14 bases lay in between. The CDR3 covers 14 residues. The CDR3 protein is CASSHTGPVYGYTF. As DNA, the CDR3 is TGTGCCAGCAGCCATACTGGTCCGGTCTATGGCTACACCTTC.